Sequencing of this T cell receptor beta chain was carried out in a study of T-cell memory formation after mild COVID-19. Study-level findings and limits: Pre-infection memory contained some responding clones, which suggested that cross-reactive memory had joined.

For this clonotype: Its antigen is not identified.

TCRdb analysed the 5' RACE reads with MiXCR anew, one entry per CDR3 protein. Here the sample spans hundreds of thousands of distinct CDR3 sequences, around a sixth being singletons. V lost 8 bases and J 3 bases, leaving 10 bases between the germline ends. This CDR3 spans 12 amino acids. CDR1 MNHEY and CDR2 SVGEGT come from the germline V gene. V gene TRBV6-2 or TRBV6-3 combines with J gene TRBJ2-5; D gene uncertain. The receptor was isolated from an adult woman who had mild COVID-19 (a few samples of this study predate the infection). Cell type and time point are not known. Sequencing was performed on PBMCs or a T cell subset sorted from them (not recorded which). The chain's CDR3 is CASGSVKETQYF. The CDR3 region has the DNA TGTGCCAGCGGTAGTGTGAAAGAGACCCAGTACTTC.